The clone carrying this TCR beta chain was picked up one time. Study members were between about 18 and 100 years old and lived in over 20 US regions. Self-reported history from a screening survey and questionnaire set each donor's cohort. This record belongs to a study of blood T cell repertoires in COVID-19. Study details: Sites across the United States, Italy and Spain contributed samples from acute and convalescent COVID-19.

Profiled with immunoSEQ multiplex PCR; TCRdb holds only in-frame clones, not every one. In the table there are hundreds of thousands of clones, under 90% of which are singletons. The clonotype was recovered from a man aged 18 to 29 who had recovered from COVID-19. The sequenced material came from PBMCs or T cells enriched from blood (not recorded which).

Written as DNA, the CDR3 is TGTGCCAGCAGCTTAGCAACAGGGGCCAACTATGGCTACACCTTC. Amino acid sequence: CASSLATGANYGYTF. V is TRBV7-9 and J is TRBJ1-2; 7 bases map to TRBD1. J gave up 2 bases and V 0 bases, and 3 bases lay outside the gene matches. Germline lookup yields CDR1 SEHNR and CDR2 FQNEAQ (reference sequence). The CDR3 is made up of 15 amino acids.